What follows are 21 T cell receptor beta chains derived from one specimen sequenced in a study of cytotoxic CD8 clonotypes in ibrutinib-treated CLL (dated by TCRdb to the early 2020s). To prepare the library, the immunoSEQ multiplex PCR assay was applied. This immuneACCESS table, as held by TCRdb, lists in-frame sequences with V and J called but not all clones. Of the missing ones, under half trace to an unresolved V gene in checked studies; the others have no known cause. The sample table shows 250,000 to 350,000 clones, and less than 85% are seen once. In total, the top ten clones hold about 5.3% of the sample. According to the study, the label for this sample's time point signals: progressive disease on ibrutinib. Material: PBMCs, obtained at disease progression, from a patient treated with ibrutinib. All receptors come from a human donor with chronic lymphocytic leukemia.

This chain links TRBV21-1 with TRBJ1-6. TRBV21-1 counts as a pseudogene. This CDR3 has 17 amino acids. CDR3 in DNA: TGTGCCAGCCCGAAGTCGGGTCGGAGGCCCTATAATTCACCCCTCCACTTT. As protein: CASPKSGRRPYNSPLHF.

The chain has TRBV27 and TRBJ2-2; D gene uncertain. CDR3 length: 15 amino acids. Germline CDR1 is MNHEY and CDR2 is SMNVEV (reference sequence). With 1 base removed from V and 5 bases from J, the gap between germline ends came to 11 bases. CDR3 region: CASSLFRVGTGELFF. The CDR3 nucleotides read TGTGCCAGCAGTTTATTCCGGGTTGGGACCGGGGAGCTGTTTTTT.

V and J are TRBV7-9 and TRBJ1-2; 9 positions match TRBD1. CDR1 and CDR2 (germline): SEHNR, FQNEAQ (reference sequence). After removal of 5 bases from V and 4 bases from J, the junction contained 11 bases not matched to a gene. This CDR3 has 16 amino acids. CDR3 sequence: CASSTSGTGWAYGYTF. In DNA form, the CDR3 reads TGTGCCAGCAGCACCTCCGGGACAGGGTGGGCCTATGGCTACACCTTC.

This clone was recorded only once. The CDR3 sequence: CASSLGPSEETQYF. Here the CDR3 DNA reads TGTGCCAGCAGCTTAGGGCCTAGCGAAGAGACCCAGTACTTC. The chain links TRBV7-9 to TRBJ2-5; tentative D call: TRBD2 (6 bases). Trimming took off 1 base at V and 3 bases at J, with 9 bases between the two ends. The length of the CDR3 is 14 residues. The germline gives CDR1 SEHNR, CDR2 FQNEAQ (reference sequence).

The CDR3 sequence is CASSDPRDESEAFF. CDR3 in DNA: TGTGCCAGCAGTGACCCCCGGGATGAAAGTGAAGCTTTCTTT. The chain joins TRBV2 to TRBJ1-1; D gene ambiguous. V was trimmed by 3 bases and J by 7 bases, leaving 15 bases between them. Germline V CDR1 and CDR2: SNHLY, FYNNEI. The CDR3 loop spans 14 amino acids. Filled out from reference TRBV2 and TRBJ1-1, the complete variable domain reads EPEVTQTPSHQVTQMGQEVILRCVPISNHLYFYWYRQILGQKVEFLVSFYNNEISEKSEIFDDQFSVERPDGSNFTLKIRSTKLEDSAMYFCASSDPRDESEAFFGQGTRLTVV.

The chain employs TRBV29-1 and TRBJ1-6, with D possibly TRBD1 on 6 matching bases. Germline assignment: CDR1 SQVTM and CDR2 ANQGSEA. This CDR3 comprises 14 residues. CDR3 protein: CGVQGTPYNSPLHF. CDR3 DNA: TGCGGGGTTCAGGGGACCCCCTATAATTCACCCCTCCACTTT. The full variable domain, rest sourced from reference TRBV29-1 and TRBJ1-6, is SAVISQKPSRDICQRGTSLTIQCQVDSQVTMMFWYRQQPGQSLTLIATANQGSEATYESGFVIDKFPISRPNLTFSTLTVSNMSPEDSSIYLCGVQGTPYNSPLHFGNGTRLTVT.

The CDR3 nucleotides read TGCGCCAGCAGCCAAGGGGGGGCGCACCCCTACAATGAGCAGTTCTTC. It specifies CASSQGGAHPYNEQFF. This chain links TRBV4-1 with TRBJ2-1, with D perhaps assigned TRBD1 or TRBD2 (6 bases each). The CDR3 contains 16 residues. Germline CDR1 MGHRA, CDR2 YSYEKL. V lost 1 base, J lost 2 bases, and 12 bases lay in between.

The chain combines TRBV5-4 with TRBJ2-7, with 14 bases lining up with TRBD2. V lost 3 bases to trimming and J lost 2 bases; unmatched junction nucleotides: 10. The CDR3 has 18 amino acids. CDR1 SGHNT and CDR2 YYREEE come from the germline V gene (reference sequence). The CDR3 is CASSSHGTSGGRTYEQYF. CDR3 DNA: TGTGCCAGCAGCTCGCACGGGACTAGCGGGGGTCGCACCTACGAGCAGTACTTC.

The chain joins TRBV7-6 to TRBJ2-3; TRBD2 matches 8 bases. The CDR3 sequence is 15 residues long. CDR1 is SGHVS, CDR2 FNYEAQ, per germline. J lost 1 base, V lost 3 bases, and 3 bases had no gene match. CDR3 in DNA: TGTGCCAGCAGCTTTGGCGGGGGGCGCACAGATACGCAGTATTTT. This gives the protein CASSFGGGRTDTQYF.

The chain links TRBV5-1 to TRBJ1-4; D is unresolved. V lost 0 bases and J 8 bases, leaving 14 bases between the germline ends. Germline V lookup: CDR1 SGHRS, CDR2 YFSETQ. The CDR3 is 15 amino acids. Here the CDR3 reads CASSLDRPGREKLFF. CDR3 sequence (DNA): TGCGCCAGCAGCTTGGATCGTCCCGGGCGGGAAAAACTGTTTTTT.

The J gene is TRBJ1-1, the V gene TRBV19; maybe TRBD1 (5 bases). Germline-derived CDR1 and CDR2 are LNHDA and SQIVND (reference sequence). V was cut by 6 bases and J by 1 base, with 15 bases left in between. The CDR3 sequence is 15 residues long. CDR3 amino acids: CASSPGRGTNTEAFF. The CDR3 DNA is TGTGCCAGTAGCCCGGGTCGGGGCACGAACACTGAAGCTTTCTTT. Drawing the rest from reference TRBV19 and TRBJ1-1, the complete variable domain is DGGITQSPKYLFRKEGQNVTLSCEQNLNHDAMYWYRQDPGQGLRLIYYSQIVNDFQKGDIAEGYSVSREKKESFPLTVTSAQKNPTAFYLCASSPGRGTNTEAFFGQGTRLTVV.

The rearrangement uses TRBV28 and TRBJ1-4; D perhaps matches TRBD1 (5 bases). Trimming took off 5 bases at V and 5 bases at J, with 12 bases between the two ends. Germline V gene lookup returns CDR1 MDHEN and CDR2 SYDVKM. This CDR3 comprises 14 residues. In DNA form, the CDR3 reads TGTGCCAGCAGTCATCAGGGTGAGAATGAAAAACTGTTTTTT. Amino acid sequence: CASSHQGENEKLFF.

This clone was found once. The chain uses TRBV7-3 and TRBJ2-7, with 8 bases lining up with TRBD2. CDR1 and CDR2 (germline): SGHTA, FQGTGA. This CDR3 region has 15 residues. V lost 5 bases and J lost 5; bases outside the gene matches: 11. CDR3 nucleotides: TGTGCCAGCAGCGTTGCCCCCGGGACTAGTAACGAGCAGTACTTC. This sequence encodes CASSVAPGTSNEQYF.

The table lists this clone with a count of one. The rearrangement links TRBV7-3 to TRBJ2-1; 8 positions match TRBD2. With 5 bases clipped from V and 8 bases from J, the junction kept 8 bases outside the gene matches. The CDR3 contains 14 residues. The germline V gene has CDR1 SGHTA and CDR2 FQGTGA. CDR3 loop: CASSPTGGPDEQFF. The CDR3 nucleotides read TGTGCCAGCAGCCCTACGGGGGGGCCCGATGAGCAGTTCTTC.

In DNA form, the CDR3 reads TGTGCCAGCAGTAGGGGACAGGGGGCTAACACCGGGGAGCTGTTTTTT. It translates to CASSRGQGANTGELFF. The J gene is TRBJ2-2, the V gene TRBV2; 12 nucleotides match TRBD1. Germline V gives CDR1 SNHLY, CDR2 FYNNEI. J gave up 2 bases and V 5 bases, and 3 bases lay outside the gene matches. The CDR3 consists of 16 residues.

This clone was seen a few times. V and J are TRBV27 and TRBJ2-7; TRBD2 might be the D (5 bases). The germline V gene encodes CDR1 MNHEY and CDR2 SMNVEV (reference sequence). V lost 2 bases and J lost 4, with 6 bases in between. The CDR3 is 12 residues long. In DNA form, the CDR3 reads TGTGCCAGCAGTTTAGGAGGTTACGAGCAGTACTTC. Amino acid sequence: CASSLGGYEQYF.

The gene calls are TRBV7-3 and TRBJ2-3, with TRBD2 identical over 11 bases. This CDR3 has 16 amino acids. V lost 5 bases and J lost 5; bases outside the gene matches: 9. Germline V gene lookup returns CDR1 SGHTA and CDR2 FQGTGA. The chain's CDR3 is CASSHSGRAGIDTQYF. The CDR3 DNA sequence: TGTGCCAGCAGCCATAGCGGGAGGGCCGGTATAGATACGCAGTATTTT.

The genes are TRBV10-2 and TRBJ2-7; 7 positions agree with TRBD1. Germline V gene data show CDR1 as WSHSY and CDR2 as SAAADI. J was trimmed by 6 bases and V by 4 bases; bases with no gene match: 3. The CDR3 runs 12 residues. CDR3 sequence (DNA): TGCGCCAGCAGTGTGGCAGGGGGCGAGCAGTACTTC. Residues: CASSVAGGEQYF.

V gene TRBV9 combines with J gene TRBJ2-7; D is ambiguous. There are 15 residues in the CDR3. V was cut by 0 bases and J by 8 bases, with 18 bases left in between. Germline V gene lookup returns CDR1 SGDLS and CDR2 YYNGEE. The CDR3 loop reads CASSVGGPTQQQQYF. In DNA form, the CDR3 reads TGTGCCAGCAGCGTAGGCGGCCCGACCCAGCAGCAGCAGTACTTC.

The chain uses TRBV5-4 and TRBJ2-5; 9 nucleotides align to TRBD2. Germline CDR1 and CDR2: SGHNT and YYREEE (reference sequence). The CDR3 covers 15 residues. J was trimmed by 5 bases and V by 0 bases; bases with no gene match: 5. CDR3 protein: CASSLAGTSIETQYF. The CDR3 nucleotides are TGTGCCAGCAGCTTGGCCGGGACTAGCATTGAGACCCAGTACTTC.

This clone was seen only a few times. The DNA of the CDR3 is TGCAGCGTTGGGGGTACAGATACGCAGTATTTT. Protein: CSVGGTDTQYF. J is TRBJ2-3 and V is TRBV29-1; the D is unclear. V lost 4 bases and J 3 bases, leaving 5 bases between the germline ends. CDR1 is SQVTM and CDR2 is ANQGSEA in the germline V gene. This CDR3 contains 11 residues.